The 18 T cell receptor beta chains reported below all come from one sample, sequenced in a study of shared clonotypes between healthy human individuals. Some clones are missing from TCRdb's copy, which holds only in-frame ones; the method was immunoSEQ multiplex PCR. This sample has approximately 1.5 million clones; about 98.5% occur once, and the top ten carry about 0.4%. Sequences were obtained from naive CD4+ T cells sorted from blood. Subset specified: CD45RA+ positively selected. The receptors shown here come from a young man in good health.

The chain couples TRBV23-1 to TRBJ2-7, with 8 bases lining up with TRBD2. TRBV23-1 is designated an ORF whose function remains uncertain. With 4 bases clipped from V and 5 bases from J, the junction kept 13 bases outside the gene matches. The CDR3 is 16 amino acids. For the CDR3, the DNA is TGCGCCAGCAGTCGAACAACCCCGGGAGGGCCCCACGAGCAGTACTTC. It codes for CASSRTTPGGPHEQYF.

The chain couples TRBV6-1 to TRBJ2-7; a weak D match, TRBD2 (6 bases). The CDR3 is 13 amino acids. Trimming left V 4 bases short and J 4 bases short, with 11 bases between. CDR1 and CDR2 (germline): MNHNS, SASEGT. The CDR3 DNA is TGTGCCAGCAGTGGCGGGACGCCTTACGAGCAGTACTTC. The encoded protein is CASSGGTPYEQYF.

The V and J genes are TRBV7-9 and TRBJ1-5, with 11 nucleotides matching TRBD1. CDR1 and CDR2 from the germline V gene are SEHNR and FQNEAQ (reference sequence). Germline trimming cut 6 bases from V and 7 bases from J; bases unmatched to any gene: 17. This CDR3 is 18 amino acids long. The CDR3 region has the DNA TGTGCCAGCAGTTTCCGGACAGGGGGCGCGAAGTGGGACCAGCCCCAGCATTTT. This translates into CASSFRTGGAKWDQPQHF.

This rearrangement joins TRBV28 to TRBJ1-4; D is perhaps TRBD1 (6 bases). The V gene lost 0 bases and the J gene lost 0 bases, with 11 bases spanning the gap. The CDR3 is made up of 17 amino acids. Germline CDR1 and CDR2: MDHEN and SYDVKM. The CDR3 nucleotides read TGTGCCAGCAGTTTATGGGCAGGGGTCGCAACTAATGAAAAACTGTTTTTT. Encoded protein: CASSLWAGVATNEKLFF. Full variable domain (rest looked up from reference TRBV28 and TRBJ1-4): DVKVTQSSRYLVKRTGEKVFLECVQDMDHENMFWYRQDPGLGLRLIYFSYDVKMKEKGDIPEGYSVSREKKERFSLILESASTNQTSMYLCASSLWAGVATNEKLFFGSGTQLSVL.

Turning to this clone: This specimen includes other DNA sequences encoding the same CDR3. CDR3 region: CASSLAGGDTQYF. CDR3 nucleotides: TGCGCCAGCAGCTTAGCGGGAGGGGATACGCAGTATTTT. V is TRBV5-1 and J is TRBJ2-3, with 10 bases fitting TRBD2. Germline V lookup: CDR1 SGHRS, CDR2 YFSETQ. V lost 2 bases to trimming and J lost 6 bases; unmatched junction nucleotides: 0. The CDR3 covers 13 residues.

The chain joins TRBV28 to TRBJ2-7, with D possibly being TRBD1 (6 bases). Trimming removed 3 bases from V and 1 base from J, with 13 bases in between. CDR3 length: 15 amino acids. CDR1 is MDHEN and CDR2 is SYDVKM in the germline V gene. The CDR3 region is CASSFSRGWSYEQYF. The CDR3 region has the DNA TGTGCCAGCAGTTTCTCCAGGGGATGGTCCTACGAGCAGTACTTC.

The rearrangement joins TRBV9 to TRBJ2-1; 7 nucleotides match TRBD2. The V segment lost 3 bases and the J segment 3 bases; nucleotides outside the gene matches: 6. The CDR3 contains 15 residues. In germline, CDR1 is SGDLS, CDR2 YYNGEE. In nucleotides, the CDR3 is TGTGCCAGCAGCGCCGGACTAGTTCACTACAATGAGCAGTTCTTC. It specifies CASSAGLVHYNEQFF.

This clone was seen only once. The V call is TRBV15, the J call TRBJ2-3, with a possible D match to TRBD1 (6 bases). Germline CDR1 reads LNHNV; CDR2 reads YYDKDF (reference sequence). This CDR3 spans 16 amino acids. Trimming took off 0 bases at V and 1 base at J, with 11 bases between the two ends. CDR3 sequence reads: CATSREDNRGTDTQYF. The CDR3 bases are TGTGCCACCAGCAGAGAAGATAACAGGGGCACAGATACGCAGTATTTT.

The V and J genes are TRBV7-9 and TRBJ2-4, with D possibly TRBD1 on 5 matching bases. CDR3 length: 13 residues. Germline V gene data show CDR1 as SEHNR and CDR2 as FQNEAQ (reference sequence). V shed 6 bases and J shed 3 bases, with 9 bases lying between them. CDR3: CASRLGHKNIQYF. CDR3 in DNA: TGTGCCAGCAGGCTGGGGCACAAAAACATTCAGTACTTC.

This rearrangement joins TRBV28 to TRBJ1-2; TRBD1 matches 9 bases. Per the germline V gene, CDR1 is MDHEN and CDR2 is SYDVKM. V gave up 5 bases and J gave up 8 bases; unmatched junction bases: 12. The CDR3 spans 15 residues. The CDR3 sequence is CASSTGTGTDGGYTF. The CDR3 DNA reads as TGTGCCAGCAGTACCGGGACAGGGACCGATGGGGGCTACACCTTC.

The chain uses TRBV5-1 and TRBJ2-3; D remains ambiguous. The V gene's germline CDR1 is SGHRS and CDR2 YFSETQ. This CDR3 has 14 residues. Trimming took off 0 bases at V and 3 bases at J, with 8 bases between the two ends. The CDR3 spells CASSLAQVTDTQYF. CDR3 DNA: TGCGCCAGCAGCTTGGCTCAGGTTACAGATACGCAGTATTTT.

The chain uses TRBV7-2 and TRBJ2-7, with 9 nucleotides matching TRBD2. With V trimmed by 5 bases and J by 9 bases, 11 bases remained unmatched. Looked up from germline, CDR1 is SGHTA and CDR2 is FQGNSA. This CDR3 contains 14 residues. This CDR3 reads CASSPTAGGWGQYF. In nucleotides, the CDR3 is TGTGCCAGCAGCCCAACAGCGGGAGGATGGGGGCAGTACTTC.

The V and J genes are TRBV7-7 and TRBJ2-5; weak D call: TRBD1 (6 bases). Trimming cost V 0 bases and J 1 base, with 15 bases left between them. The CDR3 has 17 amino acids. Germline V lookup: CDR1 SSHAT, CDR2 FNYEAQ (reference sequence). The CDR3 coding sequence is TGTGCCAGCAGCTTAGCGCCCGGGTTAGGGGGCCAAGAGACCCAGTACTTC. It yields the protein CASSLAPGLGGQETQYF.

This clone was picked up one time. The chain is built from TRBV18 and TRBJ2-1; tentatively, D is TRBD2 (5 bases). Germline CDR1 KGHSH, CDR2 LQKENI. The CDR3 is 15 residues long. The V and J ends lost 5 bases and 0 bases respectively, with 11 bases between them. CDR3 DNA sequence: TGTGCCAGCTCAAACGGACTCAACTCCTACAATGAGCAGTTCTTC. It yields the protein CASSNGLNSYNEQFF.

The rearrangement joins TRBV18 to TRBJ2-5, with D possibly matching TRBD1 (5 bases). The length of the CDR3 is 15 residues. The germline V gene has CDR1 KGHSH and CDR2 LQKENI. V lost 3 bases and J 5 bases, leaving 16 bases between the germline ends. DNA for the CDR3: TGTGCCAGCTCACCCGACTTAGGCAGGGTGGAGACCCAGTACTTC. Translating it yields CASSPDLGRVETQYF.

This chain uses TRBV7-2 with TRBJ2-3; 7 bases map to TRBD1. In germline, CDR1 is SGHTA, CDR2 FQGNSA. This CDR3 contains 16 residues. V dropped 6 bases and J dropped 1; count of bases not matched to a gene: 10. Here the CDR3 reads CASRSRQGWGTDTQYF. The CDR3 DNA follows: TGTGCCAGCAGATCAAGACAGGGATGGGGCACAGATACGCAGTATTTT. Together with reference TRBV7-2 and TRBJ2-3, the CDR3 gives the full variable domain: GAGVSQSPSNKVTEKGKDVELRCDPISGHTALYWYRQSLGQGLEFLIYFQGNSAPDKSGLPSDRFSAERTGGSVSTLTIQRTQQEDSAVYLCASRSRQGWGTDTQYFGPGTRLTVL.

The CDR3 loop reads CASIKIPGGTGYTF. CDR3 sequence (DNA): TGTGCCAGTATCAAGATCCCAGGGGGCACTGGCTACACCTTC. The genes are TRBV19 and TRBJ1-2, with 8 bases aligning to TRBD1. Germline assignment: CDR1 LNHDA and CDR2 SQIVND (reference sequence). CDR3 length: 14 amino acids. The V gene end was trimmed by 7 bases and the J gene end by 7 bases; junction bases not matched to a gene: 11.

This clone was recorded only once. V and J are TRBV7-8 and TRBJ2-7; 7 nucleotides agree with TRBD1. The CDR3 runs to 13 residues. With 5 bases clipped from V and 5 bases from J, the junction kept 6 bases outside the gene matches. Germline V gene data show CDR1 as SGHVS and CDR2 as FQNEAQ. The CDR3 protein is CASSRDRVHEQYF. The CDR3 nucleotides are TGTGCCAGCAGCAGAGACAGGGTCCACGAGCAGTACTTC.